Detailed here is one TCR beta chain. This CDR3 contains 14 residues. CDR1 and CDR2 (germline): MNHEY, SMNVEV (reference sequence). The trim removed 4 bases at V and 13 bases at J, leaving 6 bases unmatched. The data originate from a study of T cell responses to AZD1222 COVID-19 vaccine. Clones were sequenced by immunoSEQ multiplex PCR, and TCRdb holds only the in-frame ones, with some missing. The sample has roughly 180,000 clones, 87% seen once. V and J are TRBV27 and TRBJ1-6; TRBD1 matches at 11 bases. This receptor was taken from an adult in good health. The specimen comprised peripheral blood, sampled on day 0 of MenACWY control vaccination. CDR3 sequence reads: CASSSGTGGWPLHF. The CDR3 DNA is TGTGCCAGCAGTTCCGGGACAGGGGGGTGGCCCCTCCACTTT.